This is a list of T cell receptor beta chains from one sample in a study of graft-versus-host responses after intestinal transplantation. The antigens for these receptors are not known. Here immunoSEQ multiplex PCR was the method, and the copy in TCRdb shows in-frame clones only, minus some. Of approximately 85,000 clones in the sample, about 91% were seen once. Sequencing was performed on unstimulated CD8+ T cells sorted from spleen or lymph node cells, taken before transplant. These receptors all come from a human donor who was the organ donor for an intestinal transplant. Both conserved end residues are part of each CDR3. D genes are given only for firm matches.

DNA	CDR3	V	J	D
TGTGCCAGCAGCAAGCCACCACCTAATGAAAAACTGTTTTTT	CASSKPPPNEKLFF	TRBV6-5	TRBJ1-4	.
TGTGCCAGCAGCTCGGGGGCCAAGGGGGCCCCGAGCTCCTACGAGCAGTACTTC	CASSSGAKGAPSSYEQYF	TRBV5-6	TRBJ2-7	.
TGCGCCAGCAGCCTGTCCGGGGGGGCAGGAGAGACCCAGTACTTC	CASSLSGGAGETQYF	TRBV5-1	TRBJ2-5	TRBD2
TGTGCCAGTAGTAACCCCATGGGAAAGATCTTC	CASSNPMGKIF	TRBV19	TRBJ2-1	.
TGTGCCAGCAGTTTCCAGGGGGGGAGCTCACCCCTCCACTTT	CASSFQGGSSPLHF	TRBV6-5	TRBJ1-6	TRBD1
TGTGCCAGCAGTTACTCCCCGTTACACACTGAAGCCTTCTTT	CASSYSPLHTEAFF	TRBV6-5	TRBJ1-1	.
TGCGCCAGCAGCCCGAGAGGGGCCTATGGCTACACCTTC	CASSPRGAYGYTF	TRBV4-1	TRBJ1-2	.
TGTGCCAGCAGCCGCAGGACACTCTACGAGCAGTACTTC	CASSRRTLYEQYF	TRBV7-8	TRBJ2-7	.
TGTGCCAGCAGCTTGGTGGGCCAGGGATCTGGAAACACCATATATTTT	CASSLVGQGSGNTIYF	TRBV5-6	TRBJ1-3	.
TGTGCCAGCAGTGAACTAGCGGGGGGGTTGGTTACGCAGTATTTT	CASSELAGGLVTQYF	TRBV6-4	TRBJ2-3	TRBD2
TGTGCCAGCAGTGAAGCAGGGGGCGCAGATACGCAGTATTTT	CASSEAGGADTQYF	TRBV6-1	TRBJ2-3	TRBD1
TGTGCCAGCAGCTTATACACCTCCCCCGCGGGCTACACCTTC	CASSLYTSPAGYTF	TRBV5-5	TRBJ1-2	.
TGTGCCAGCAGCGGGGCGGGGGGATTTAGCTCCTACGAGCAGTACTTC	CASSGAGGFSSYEQYF	TRBV9	TRBJ2-7	TRBD2
TGCGCCAGCAGGGGGGCAGGGAAACGGGCCACAGATACGCAGTATTTT	CASRGAGKRATDTQYF	TRBV5-1	TRBJ2-3	.
TGTGCCTGCGAGGCTAGCGGGAGCCCAGATACGCAGTATTTT	CACEASGSPDTQYF	TRBV6-1	TRBJ2-3	TRBD2
TGTGCCAGCAGCTTCCGGGACACCTATCAAGAGACCCAGTACTTC	CASSFRDTYQETQYF	TRBV7-9	TRBJ2-5	.
TGTGCCAGCAGCGCCTGGGACCAAAACACTGAAGCTTTCTTT	CASSAWDQNTEAFF	TRBV7-9	TRBJ1-1	.
TGTGCCGTGCTCGGACAGGGAACCTACGAGCAGTACTTC	CAVLGQGTYEQYF	TRBV27	TRBJ2-7	TRBD1
TGTGCCAGCAGCTTCTGGGGCGACGAGCAGTACTTC	CASSFWGDEQYF	TRBV5-6	TRBJ2-7	.
TGTGCCAGCAGCTCAGACTCGTACACCGCCTATGGCTACACCTTC	CASSSDSYTAYGYTF	TRBV7-2	TRBJ1-2	.
TGTGCCAGCACGGAATCGACAGGGGATGTTACTGAAGCTTTCTTT	CASTESTGDVTEAFF	TRBV13	TRBJ1-1	TRBD1
TGCAGTGCTAGTCCTATGGGTGAGCAGTTCTTC	CSASPMGEQFF	TRBV20-1	TRBJ2-1	.
TGTGCCAGCAGTCCAAGTTTGGGGCTAGCGGAAGAGACCCAGTACTTC	CASSPSLGLAEETQYF	TRBV27	TRBJ2-5	TRBD2
TGCGCCAGCAGCCAAGATGGGGATAGCGGGGGCCCTAACCCCGAGACCCAGTACTTC	CASSQDGDSGGPNPETQYF	TRBV4-1	TRBJ2-5	TRBD2
TGTGCCAGCAGTGAGCCTACAGGGGGCACTGAAGCTTTCTTT	CASSEPTGGTEAFF	TRBV6-1	TRBJ1-1	TRBD1
TGTGCCAGCAGCTTCGGGGAAACCGGGGAGCTGTTTTTT	CASSFGETGELFF	TRBV7-6	TRBJ2-2	.